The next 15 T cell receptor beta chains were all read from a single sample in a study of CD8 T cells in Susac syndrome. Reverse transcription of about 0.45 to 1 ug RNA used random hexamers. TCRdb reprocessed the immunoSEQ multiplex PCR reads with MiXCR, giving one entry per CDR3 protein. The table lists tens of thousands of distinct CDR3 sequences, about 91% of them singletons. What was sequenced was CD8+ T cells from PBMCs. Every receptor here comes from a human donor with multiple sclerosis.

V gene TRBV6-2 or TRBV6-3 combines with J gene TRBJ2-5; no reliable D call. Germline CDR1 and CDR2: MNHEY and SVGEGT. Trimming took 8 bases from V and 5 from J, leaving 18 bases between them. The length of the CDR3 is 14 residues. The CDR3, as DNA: TGTGCCAGCGGCCAAGGGCTAGTTACTGAGACCCAGTACTTC. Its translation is CASGQGLVTETQYF.

CDR3 DNA: TGCGCCAGCAGCCAAGAGGGCACAGACAATTCACCCCTCCACTTT. As protein: CASSQEGTDNSPLHF. The chain combines TRBV4-1 with TRBJ1-6; no clear D gene. The CDR3 loop spans 15 amino acids. Trimming left V 0 bases short and J 7 bases short, with 10 bases between. Germline V gene sequence: CDR1 MGHRA, CDR2 YSYEKL.

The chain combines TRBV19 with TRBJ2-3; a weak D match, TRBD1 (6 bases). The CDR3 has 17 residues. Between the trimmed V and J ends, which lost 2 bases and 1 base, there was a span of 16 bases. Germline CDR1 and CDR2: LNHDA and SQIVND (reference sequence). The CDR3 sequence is CASSISKGEPGTDTQYF. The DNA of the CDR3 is TGTGCCAGTAGTATATCAAAGGGGGAACCGGGCACAGATACGCAGTATTTT.

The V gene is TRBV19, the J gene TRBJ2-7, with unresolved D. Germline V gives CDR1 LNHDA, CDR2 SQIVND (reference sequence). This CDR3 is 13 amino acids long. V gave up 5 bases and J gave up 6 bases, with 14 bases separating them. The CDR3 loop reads CASSFNPGGEQYF. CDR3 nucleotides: TGTGCCAGTAGTTTCAACCCGGGCGGCGAGCAGTACTTC.

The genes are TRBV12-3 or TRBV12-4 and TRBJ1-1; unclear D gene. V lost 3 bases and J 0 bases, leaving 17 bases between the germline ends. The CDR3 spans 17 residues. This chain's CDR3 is CASSFEVGRRMNTEAFF. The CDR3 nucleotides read TGTGCCAGCAGTTTTGAGGTCGGCCGGCGGATGAACACTGAAGCTTTCTTT.

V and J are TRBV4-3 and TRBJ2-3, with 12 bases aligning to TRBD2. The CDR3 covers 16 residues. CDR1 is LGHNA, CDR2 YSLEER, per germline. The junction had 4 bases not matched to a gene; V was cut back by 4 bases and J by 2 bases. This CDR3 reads CASSPWTSGITDTQYF. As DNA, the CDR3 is TGCGCCAGCAGCCCATGGACTAGCGGGATCACAGATACGCAGTATTTT.

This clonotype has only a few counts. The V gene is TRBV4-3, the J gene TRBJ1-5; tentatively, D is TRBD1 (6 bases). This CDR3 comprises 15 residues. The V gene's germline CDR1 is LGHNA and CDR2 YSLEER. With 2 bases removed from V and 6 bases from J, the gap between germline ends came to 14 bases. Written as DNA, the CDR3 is TGCGCCAGCAGCCAAACCTCACAGGGTGGTCAGCCCCAGCATTTT. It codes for CASSQTSQGGQPQHF.

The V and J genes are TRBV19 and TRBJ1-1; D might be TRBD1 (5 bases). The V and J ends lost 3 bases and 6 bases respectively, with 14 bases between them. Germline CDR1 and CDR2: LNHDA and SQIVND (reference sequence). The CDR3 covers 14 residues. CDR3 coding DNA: TGTGCCAGTAGTATTGGACATGGGTTTCCTGAAGCTTTCTTT. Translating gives CASSIGHGFPEAFF.

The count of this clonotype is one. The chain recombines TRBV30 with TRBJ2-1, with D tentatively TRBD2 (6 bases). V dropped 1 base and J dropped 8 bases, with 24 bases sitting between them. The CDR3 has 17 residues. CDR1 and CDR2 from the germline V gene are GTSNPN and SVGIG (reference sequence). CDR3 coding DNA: TGTGCCTGGAGTGCCTTAATTGGGGCGGGAACTTCAGATGAGCAGTTCTTC. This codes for CAWSALIGAGTSDEQFF.

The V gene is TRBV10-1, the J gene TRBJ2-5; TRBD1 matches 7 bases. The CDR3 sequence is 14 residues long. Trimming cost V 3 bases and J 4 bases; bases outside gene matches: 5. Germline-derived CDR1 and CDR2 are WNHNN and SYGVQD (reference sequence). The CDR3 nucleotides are TGCGCCAGCAGTGACGGGACAGAAAGAGAGACCCAGTACTTC. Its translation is CASSDGTERETQYF.

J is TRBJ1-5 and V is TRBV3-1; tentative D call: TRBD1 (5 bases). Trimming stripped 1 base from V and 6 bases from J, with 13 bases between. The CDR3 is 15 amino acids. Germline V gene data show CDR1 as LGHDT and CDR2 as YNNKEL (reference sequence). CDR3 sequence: CASSQGAGLSQPQHF. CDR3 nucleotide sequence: TGTGCCAGCAGCCAAGGGGCAGGGCTATCTCAGCCCCAGCATTTT.

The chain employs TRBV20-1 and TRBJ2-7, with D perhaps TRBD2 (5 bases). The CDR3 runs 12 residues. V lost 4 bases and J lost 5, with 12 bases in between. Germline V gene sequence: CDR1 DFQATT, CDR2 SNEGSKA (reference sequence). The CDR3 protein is CSATPDGDEQYF. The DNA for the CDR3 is TGCAGTGCTACCCCCGACGGGGACGAGCAGTACTTC.

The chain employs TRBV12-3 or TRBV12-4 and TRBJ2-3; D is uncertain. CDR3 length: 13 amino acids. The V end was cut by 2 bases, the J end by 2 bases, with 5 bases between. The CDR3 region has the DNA TGTGCCAGCAGTTTAACTCCCACAGATACGCAGTATTTT. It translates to CASSLTPTDTQYF.

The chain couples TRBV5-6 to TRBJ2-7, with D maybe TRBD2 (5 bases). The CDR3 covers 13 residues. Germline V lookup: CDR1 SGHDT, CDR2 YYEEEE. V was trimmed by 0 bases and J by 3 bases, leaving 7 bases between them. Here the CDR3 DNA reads TGTGCCAGCAGCTTGGTTGCGGGCTACGAGCAGTACTTC. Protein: CASSLVAGYEQYF.

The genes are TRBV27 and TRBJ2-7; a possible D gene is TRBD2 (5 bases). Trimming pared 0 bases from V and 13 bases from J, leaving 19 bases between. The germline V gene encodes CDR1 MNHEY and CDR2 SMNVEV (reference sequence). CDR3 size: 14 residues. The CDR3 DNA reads TGTGCCAGCAGTTTATCGAATGGAGGTCCCCGTTACTACTTC. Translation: CASSLSNGGPRYYF.